This note documents a single T cell receptor beta chain sequence. Its antigen remains unidentified. One junction end does not reproduce the germline sequence, and a read error may be involved. This entry comes from a study of shared clonotypes between healthy human individuals. Across the study: Three plates were used per donor for CD4 naive, three for CD4 memory, two for CD8 naive and one for CD8 memory.

Positive CCR7 selection of CD45RO-negative cells yielded the naive CD8 cells, and terminally differentiated effector memory CD45RA+ cells were excluded. The assay was immunoSEQ multiplex PCR, and TCRdb's table has in-frame clones only and misses some. The data contain about 2 million clones, about 95% of them singletons. General study points: The expectation was that sequencing depth would affect clonotype sharing among donors. Four donors shared approximately 5% of their naive CD4 clonotypes.

Germline V gene sequence: CDR1 LGHNA, CDR2 YNFKEQ. The CDR3 is 11 residues long. Sequencing used naive CD8+ T cells sorted from blood. The sequence came from a man younger than 35 in good health. The chain links TRBV4-2 to TRBJ1-4, with 8 bases identical to TRBD1. CDR3 in amino acids: CASSHGTGMNF. CDR3 DNA: TGTGCCAGCAGCCACGGGACAGGAATGAATTTT.